This T cell receptor beta chain was recovered during a study of read filtering for tumor transcriptome and immune sequencing. Across the whole study: Mean patient age was 65.9 years, range about 47 to 85; over 16 male, 14 female. Revised staging placed about 8 patients in R-ISS I, about 17 in II, 7 in III. RNA-seq yielded only roughly 80 to 1,300 TCR reads, IR-seq about 4.05 to 11 million. Study-wide points: Sorted CD138-negative bone marrow cells were not purified T cells.

From roughly 390 ng of RNA, a library with molecular barcoded alpha/delta and beta/gamma adaptors was made. TCRdb re-analysed the reads in MiXCR, keeping a single row per CDR3 protein. The table has tens of thousands of distinct CDR3 sequences, approximately 19% seen once; the top ten hold about 14%. On this clonotype itself: Its specificity is not known.

Sequenced sample: a population of CD138-negative cells sorted from bone marrow. The TCR sequence derives from a donor at least 40 years old with multiple myeloma.

In DNA form, the CDR3 reads TGTGCCAGCAGTCGGGACACAAGTAGCAATCAGCCCCAGCATTTT. Translating it yields CASSRDTSSNQPQHF. The chain combines TRBV2 with TRBJ1-5; the D gene is possibly TRBD1 (6 bases). The CDR3 totals 15 residues. Between the trimmed V and J ends, which lost 5 bases and 0 bases, there was a span of 11 bases. Germline V gene data show CDR1 as SNHLY and CDR2 as FYNNEI.